Sequencing of this T cell receptor (beta chain) was carried out in a study of T cell changes during pregnancy in multiple sclerosis. Assay: immunoSEQ multiplex PCR; the TCRdb copy retains only in-frame clones and omits some. The sample yields some 68,000 clones, 90% to 95% seen once. V lost 2 bases and J lost 2; bases outside the gene matches: 8. CDR3 length equals 16 residues. Germline CDR1 and CDR2: SEHNR and FQNEAQ (reference sequence). Material: peripheral blood, obtained in the second trimester of pregnancy. The chain joins TRBV7-9 to TRBJ1-2, with 7 bases that match TRBD1. The clonotype was recovered from a female donor with multiple sclerosis, enrolled in a pregnancy study. The CDR3 DNA is TGTGCCAGCAGCTTAACTGGGACAGTCGAGAACTATGGCTACACCTTC. This translates into CASSLTGTVENYGYTF.